Each of the 14 T cell receptor beta chains below was sequenced from the same sample in a study of cytomegalovirus exposure and HLA in healthy donors. The PCR had 60 Vbeta and 13 Jbeta primers. Sequenced by immunoSEQ multiplex PCR; TCRdb stores in-frame clones only, minus some. The sample holds around 190,000 clones, approximately 85% seen once. Specimen: PBMCs. Source of these receptors: a woman between 45 and 65 years old in good health and CMV-seronegative.

The chain carries TRBV2 and TRBJ2-7, with 7 positions matching TRBD2. Losses at the gene ends were 3 bases for V and 3 bases for J; bases not matched to a gene: 5. This CDR3 contains 14 residues. Germline loops: CDR1 SNHLY, CDR2 FYNNEI. CDR3 bases: TGTGCCAGCAGTGACGGGACTAAGAACTACGAGCAGTACTTC. Its translation is CASSDGTKNYEQYF.

The table lists this clone with a count of one. V gene TRBV10-3 combines with J gene TRBJ2-1, with 10 bases identical to TRBD2. CDR3 length: 14 residues. J was trimmed by 8 bases and V by 7 bases; bases with no gene match: 8. Germline CDR1 ENHRY, CDR2 SYGVKD. Written as DNA, the CDR3 is TGTGCCATCACCGCTAGCGGGAGAGCCCATGAGCAGTTCTTC. The encoded protein is CAITASGRAHEQFF.

The chain couples TRBV19 to TRBJ2-1, with 7 bases aligning to TRBD1. Germline loops: CDR1 LNHDA, CDR2 SQIVND (reference sequence). This CDR3 comprises 16 residues. V trimming: 6 bases; J trimming: 0 bases; junction bases outside the gene matches: 8. The CDR3 DNA reads TGTGCCAGTAGGCTGTCGACAGGGAGCTCCTACAATGAGCAGTTCTTC. It translates to CASRLSTGSSYNEQFF.

The chain links TRBV27 to TRBJ1-2; D might be TRBD1 (6 bases). The V end lost 5 bases, the J end lost 3 bases, and 22 bases lay between the germline ends. The CDR3 consists of 17 residues. Germline-derived CDR1 and CDR2 are MNHEY and SMNVEV (reference sequence). The CDR3 nucleotides read TGTGCCAGCAGTCCTAGGGCGAACAGGGAGGGGGACTATGGCTACACCTTC. This encodes CASSPRANREGDYGYTF.

V and J are TRBV5-1 and TRBJ2-1, with 9 bases that match TRBD1. Germline trimming cut 0 bases from V and 5 bases from J; bases unmatched to any gene: 3. Germline CDR1 SGHRS, CDR2 YFSETQ. There are 15 residues in the CDR3. The CDR3 spells CASSLGQGVHNEQFF. In nucleotides, the CDR3 is TGCGCCAGCAGCTTGGGACAGGGGGTCCACAATGAGCAGTTCTTC.

The rearrangement joins TRBV27 to TRBJ2-5; possibly TRBD2 for D (6 bases). V was cut by 4 bases and J by 7 bases, with 19 bases left in between. This CDR3 is 15 amino acids long. CDR1 and CDR2 from the germline V gene are MNHEY and SMNVEV (reference sequence). For the CDR3, the DNA is TGTGCCAGCAGTTCACTTATAGTTAGCGGCGGGACCCAGTACTTC. Translation gives CASSSLIVSGGTQYF.

This clone was detected once. The rearrangement uses TRBV29-1 and TRBJ2-1, with 8 bases aligning to TRBD2. The CDR3 runs to 12 residues. Germline V gives CDR1 SQVTM, CDR2 ANQGSEA. V trimming: 7 bases; J trimming: 9 bases; junction bases outside the gene matches: 8. In DNA, the CDR3 is TGCAGCGCTACATCTAGCGGGTTTGAGCAGTTCTTC. As protein: CSATSSGFEQFF.

The rearrangement joins TRBV6-5 to TRBJ1-3; 8 nucleotides align to TRBD1. There are 14 residues in the CDR3. With 5 bases clipped from V and 4 bases from J, the junction kept 4 bases outside the gene matches. CDR1 is MNHEY and CDR2 is SVGAGI in the germline V gene. The CDR3 sequence is CASSQTGGGNTIYF. In DNA form, the CDR3 reads TGTGCCAGCAGTCAAACAGGGGGAGGAAACACCATATATTTT.

V is TRBV25-1 and J is TRBJ1-1, with 9 bases lining up with TRBD1. The J segment lost 4 bases and the V segment lost 4 bases, leaving 13 bases of the junction unmatched. The CDR3 is 17 amino acids. CDR1 and CDR2 (germline): MGHDK, SYGVNS. In DNA form, the CDR3 reads TGTGCCAGCAGTGTCCTATCCACAGGGGGCAGGGGCACTGAAGCTTTCTTT. Translating it yields CASSVLSTGGRGTEAFF.

The chain uses TRBV19 and TRBJ2-3; D gene ambiguous. Germline CDR1 and CDR2: LNHDA and SQIVND (reference sequence). Deletions cut 8 bases from V and 1 base from J, with 7 bases between. The length of the CDR3 is 12 residues. CDR3: CASAHGTDTQYF. The CDR3 region has the DNA TGTGCCAGTGCGCACGGCACAGATACGCAGTATTTT.

The J gene is TRBJ1-6, the V gene TRBV7-9, with TRBD1 as a possible D gene (6 bases). CDR3 length equals 15 residues. Germline-derived CDR1 and CDR2 are SEHNR and FQNEAQ (reference sequence). V gave up 3 bases and J gave up 7 bases, with 13 bases separating them. The CDR3 sequence: CASSFLPGANSPLHF. For the CDR3, the DNA is TGTGCCAGCAGCTTTCTTCCAGGGGCCAATTCACCCCTCCACTTT.

This clone showed up just a few times. This chain links TRBV2 with TRBJ2-2; the D gene is possibly TRBD2 (5 bases). The CDR3 length is 13 residues. Germline values: CDR1 SNHLY, CDR2 FYNNEI. The V gene lost 4 bases and the J gene lost 7 bases, with 10 bases spanning the gap. CDR3 DNA sequence: TGTGCCAGCAGTGGAGAGGGAATCGGGGAGCTGTTTTTT. Translation gives CASSGEGIGELFF.

The V call is TRBV7-9, the J call TRBJ1-1; 7 bases are a match to TRBD1. The V segment lost 5 bases and the J segment 1 base; nucleotides outside the gene matches: 4. This CDR3 is built from 14 residues. The germline gives CDR1 SEHNR, CDR2 FQNEAQ (reference sequence). The CDR3 DNA reads as TGTGCCAGCAGCCCCCGACAGGGGAACACTGAAGCTTTCTTT. Translated: CASSPRQGNTEAFF.

The chain couples TRBV14 to TRBJ2-3; D is undetermined. Germline CDR1 is SGHDN and CDR2 is FVKESK. V was trimmed by 3 bases and J by 0 bases, leaving 7 bases between them. The CDR3 loop spans 14 amino acids. The CDR3 reads CASSQITSTDTQYF. Here the CDR3 DNA reads TGTGCCAGCAGCCAGATAACTAGCACAGATACGCAGTATTTT.